Listed here are 17 T cell receptor beta chains from one sample, sequenced in a study of T cell responses to AZD1222 COVID-19 vaccine. TCRdb's table, derived via immunoSEQ multiplex PCR, lists solely in-frame clones and lacks some. The profile shows roughly 77,000 clones, 92% of them singletons. The sample here was peripheral blood, taken on day 0 of MenACWY control vaccination. The receptors were gathered from an adult in good health.

The chain carries TRBV15 and TRBJ2-6; D gene uncertain. The CDR3 runs to 16 residues. The germline V and J ends were trimmed by 0 bases and 0 bases, with 6 bases remaining between them. Germline CDR1 LNHNV, CDR2 YYDKDF (reference sequence). The DNA for the CDR3 is TGTGCCACCAGCAGAGATAGTGGCTCTGGGGCCAACGTCCTGACTTTC. This sequence encodes CATSRDSGSGANVLTF.

The chain has TRBV27 and TRBJ2-7, with TRBD2 identical over 7 bases. CDR1 MNHEY and CDR2 SMNVEV come from the germline V gene (reference sequence). Unmatched junction bases numbered 10, after V lost 6 bases and J lost 2 bases. The CDR3 has 15 residues. The CDR3 region is CASSLGLAETYEQYF. CDR3 bases: TGTGCCAGCAGCCTCGGCCTAGCGGAGACCTACGAGCAGTACTTC.

V gene TRBV27 combines with J gene TRBJ2-3; no definite D call. The V gene's germline CDR1 is MNHEY and CDR2 SMNVEV (reference sequence). The ends were cut back, 0 bases at V and 1 base at J, with 8 bases in the middle. This CDR3 comprises 15 residues. CDR3 amino acids: CASSLSVVGTDTQYF. Here the CDR3 DNA reads TGTGCCAGCAGTTTATCCGTCGTGGGCACAGATACGCAGTATTTT.

V usage is TRBV7-2 and J usage is TRBJ2-7, with 7 bases fitting TRBD1. The germline V gene encodes CDR1 SGHTA and CDR2 FQGNSA. Trimming at V came to 6 bases and at J to 0 bases, leaving 8 bases not matched to a gene. The CDR3 consists of 15 residues. The CDR3 region has the DNA TGTGCCAGCAGTTCAGGGGGTCAGAGCTCCTACGAGCAGTACTTC. It specifies CASSSGGQSSYEQYF.

The V gene is TRBV27, the J gene TRBJ2-1; 9 bases agree with TRBD2. The CDR3 covers 17 residues. The germline gives CDR1 MNHEY, CDR2 SMNVEV (reference sequence). The ends lost 0 bases at V and 7 bases at J; junction bases unmatched: 10. The CDR3 DNA reads as TGTGCCAGCAGTTTATCTGGCGGGAGGGTCTTTTTTAATGAGCAGTTCTTC. Protein product: CASSLSGGRVFFNEQFF.

The chain employs TRBV3-1 (or the pseudogene TRBV3-2) and TRBJ1-6; unclear D gene. The V and J ends lost 1 base and 6 bases respectively, with 10 bases between them. The CDR3 loop spans 15 amino acids. CDR1 LGHDT and CDR2 YNNKEL come from the germline V gene (reference sequence). DNA for the CDR3: TGTGCCAGCAGCCAAGCCCCTGACGGTAATTCACCCCTCCACTTT. This codes for CASSQAPDGNSPLHF.

For the CDR3, the DNA is TGCAGCGTTGGGGTTGGATACGAGCAGTTCTTC. This translates into CSVGVGYEQFF. The V gene is TRBV29-1, the J gene TRBJ2-1; the D is unclear. V was shortened by 4 bases and J by 10 bases, with 11 bases between the two germline ends. Looked up from germline, CDR1 is SQVTM and CDR2 is ANQGSEA. This CDR3 is built from 11 residues.

This sequence joins TRBV6-5 and TRBJ1-1; 10 bases agree with TRBD1. CDR1 is MNHEY, CDR2 SVGAGI, per germline. After removal of 6 bases from V and 4 bases from J, the junction contained 2 bases not matched to a gene. CDR3 length: 13 amino acids. The CDR3 sequence is CASRTGGGTEAFF. For the CDR3, the DNA is TGTGCCAGCAGGACAGGGGGCGGCACTGAAGCTTTCTTT.

This clone was observed a handful of times. The V gene is TRBV7-9, the J gene TRBJ2-5; D is uncertain. Trimming took 5 bases from V and 0 from J, leaving 4 bases between them. CDR3 length equals 12 residues. Germline V gene data show CDR1 as SEHNR and CDR2 as FQNEAQ (reference sequence). The CDR3 DNA sequence: TGTGCCAGCAGCGCTAACCAAGAGACCCAGTACTTC. As protein: CASSANQETQYF.

Comment on this clone: One end of the junction fails to match germline, which may point to a read error. This chain links TRBV10-3 with TRBJ2-3, with D tentatively TRBD2 (5 bases). CDR3 length: 12 residues. Looked up from germline, CDR1 is ENHRY and CDR2 is SYGVKD. The CDR3 DNA sequence: TGTGCCATCAGCCCTAGCACCGATACGCAGTATTTT. As protein: CAISPSTDTQYF.

V gene TRBV20-1 combines with J gene TRBJ1-6; D is ambiguous. The CDR3 is made up of 14 amino acids. Germline V CDR1 and CDR2: DFQATT, SNEGSKA (reference sequence). V was cut by 3 bases and J by 2 bases, with 8 bases left in between. CDR3: CSASGVTYNSPLHF. The CDR3 DNA reads as TGCAGTGCTAGTGGGGTGACCTATAATTCACCCCTCCACTTT.

The chain has TRBV28 and TRBJ1-4; D gene ambiguous. The CDR3 length is 12 residues. Germline V gene data show CDR1 as MDHEN and CDR2 as SYDVKM. With 4 bases removed from V and 7 bases from J, the gap between germline ends came to 7 bases. CDR3 nucleotide sequence: TGTGCCAGCAGTTCCCCCCTTGAAAAACTGTTTTTT. Translation gives CASSSPLEKLFF.

This clone is a singleton in its sample. This chain connects TRBV27 to TRBJ2-5; 8 bases line up with TRBD2. The CDR3 is 14 amino acids. The junction had 10 bases not matched to a gene; V was cut back by 8 bases and J by 5 bases. Germline CDR1 reads MNHEY; CDR2 reads SMNVEV (reference sequence). CDR3 loop: CASVPRAGGETQYF. The CDR3 region has the DNA TGTGCCAGCGTACCCCGGGCGGGAGGTGAGACCCAGTACTTC.

DNA of the CDR3: TGTGCCAGCTCACCACCGATAGCAGGGGGCGGCAATCAGCCCCAGCATTTT. It specifies CASSPPIAGGGNQPQHF. The chain joins TRBV18 to TRBJ1-5, with TRBD1 identical over 8 bases. The CDR3 loop spans 17 amino acids. J lost 2 bases, V lost 0 bases, and 6 bases had no gene match. Germline values: CDR1 KGHSH, CDR2 LQKENI.

This chain joins TRBV7-2 and TRBJ2-2; D is uncertain. CDR1 and CDR2 from the germline V gene are SGHTA and FQGNSA. The CDR3 is 13 amino acids. Trimming took off 2 bases at V and 5 bases at J, with 6 bases between the two ends. The CDR3 DNA reads TGTGCCAGCAGCTTACAGCAGACCGGGGAGCTGTTTTTT. It yields the protein CASSLQQTGELFF.

The chain uses TRBV28 and TRBJ2-2; 10 bases match TRBD2. J gave up 4 bases and V 9 bases, and 5 bases lay outside the gene matches. Germline CDR1 reads MDHEN; CDR2 reads SYDVKM. CDR3 length equals 14 residues. The CDR3 reads CASDQRGGTGELFF. The CDR3 region has the DNA TGTGCCAGTGACCAGCGGGGGGGCACCGGGGAGCTGTTTTTT. Supplemented by reference TRBV28 and TRBJ2-2, the full variable domain reads DVKVTQSSRYLVKRTGEKVFLECVQDMDHENMFWYRQDPGLGLRLIYFSYDVKMKEKGDIPEGYSVSREKKERFSLILESASTNQTSMYLCASDQRGGTGELFFGEGSRLTVL.

This clone has just one count. The chain joins TRBV30 to TRBJ1-1, with no clear D. Trimming took off 0 bases at V and 4 bases at J, with 3 bases between the two ends. Germline loops: CDR1 GTSNPN, CDR2 SVGIG (reference sequence). This CDR3 spans 11 amino acids. The CDR3 bases are TGTGCCTGGAGTGTGATCACTGAAGCTTTCTTT. This gives the protein CAWSVITEAFF.